Listed below are T cell receptor beta chains from one sample, sequenced in a study of identifying expanded T cells in peripheral blood. Here immunoSEQ multiplex PCR was the method, and the copy in TCRdb shows in-frame clones only, minus some. Of roughly 100,000 clones in the sample, approximately 88% are singletons; the top ten hold approximately 14%. Material for sequencing was blood. The receptors come from a person aged 18-70 years in good health. Each CDR3 is given with its conserved first and last residue. The D gene is left open where the match is weak. Rows may omit the clone size; those that give it use once, few, many or a size class.

D	V	size	J	CDR3	DNA
NA	TRBV2	NA	TRBJ1-2	CASSDQGHQYLVYGYTF	TGTGCCAGCAGTGATCAAGGACACCAATACTTGGTCTATGGCTACACCTTC
NA	TRBV4-1	NA	TRBJ2-4	CASSLMGQGLAKNIQYF	TGCGCCAGCAGCCTAATGGGGCAGGGACTAGCCAAAAACATTCAGTACTTC
NA	TRBV19	NA	TRBJ1-5	CASSGRDGNQPQHF	TGTGCCAGTAGTGGGCGGGACGGCAATCAGCCCCAGCATTTT
NA	TRBV19	NA	TRBJ2-7	CASNSGGGYEQYF	TGTGCCAGTAATAGTGGAGGAGGTTACGAGCAGTACTTC
NA	TRBV25-1	NA	TRBJ2-5	CASSEEQGGRRETQYF	TGTGCCAGCAGTGAAGAACAGGGCGGTCGGAGAGAGACCCAGTACTTC
NA	TRBV6-5	NA	TRBJ1-2	CASSKSGGSNGYTF	TGTGCCAGCAGTAAGTCCGGGGGGAGTAATGGCTACACCTTC
NA	TRBV9	NA	TRBJ1-1	CASSVDGRGIEAFF	TGTGCCAGCAGCGTAGACGGCAGGGGCATTGAAGCTTTCTTT
NA	TRBV12-5	NA	TRBJ1-1	CASGPLPRYSTEAFF	TGTGCTAGTGGTCCCTTACCTAGATACTCCACTGAAGCTTTCTTT
NA	TRBV7-2	NA	TRBJ1-2	CASNKGRGYESNSNYGYTF	TGTGCCAGCAACAAGGGCCGGGGCTATGAGTCGAATTCTAACTATGGCTACACCTTC
NA	TRBV29-1	NA	TRBJ1-2	CSVSISNYGYTF	TGCAGCGTTTCCATTTCTAACTATGGCTACACCTTC
NA	TRBV27	NA	TRBJ1-2	CASSPGDGYTF	TGTGCCAGCAGTCCAGGGGACGGCTACACCTTC
TRBD1	TRBV5-4	NA	TRBJ2-7	CASSLGPGQGTYEQYF	TGTGCCAGCAGCTTGGGGCCGGGACAGGGGACCTACGAGCAGTACTTC
TRBD1	TRBV2	once	TRBJ1-2	CASSELGQGASGYTF	TGTGCCAGCAGTGAATTGGGACAGGGGGCGAGTGGCTACACCTTC
NA	TRBV28	NA	TRBJ1-1	CASSPGTRYTEAFF	TGTGCCAGCAGTCCAGGAACGAGGTACACTGAAGCTTTCTTT
TRBD2	TRBV5-4	NA	TRBJ2-7	CASRWGPGGPHEQYF	TGTGCCAGCAGGTGGGGTCCGGGGGGGCCCCACGAGCAGTACTTC
NA	TRBV7-6	NA	TRBJ2-7	CASSLSSPEAVYEQYF	TGTGCCAGCAGCTTATCTTCCCCCGAGGCGGTCTACGAGCAGTACTTC
NA	TRBV9	NA	TRBJ2-3	CASSTLDGDTQYF	TGTGCCAGCAGCACCCTCGACGGGGATACGCAGTATTTT
TRBD2	TRBV7-2	NA	TRBJ2-2	CASSLEAGGTGELFF	TGTGCCAGCAGCTTAGAAGCGGGGGGCACCGGGGAGCTGTTTTTT
TRBD1	TRBV7-3	NA	TRBJ2-7	CASSLRQGPTYEQYF	TGTGCCAGCAGCTTACGACAGGGACCCACCTACGAGCAGTACTTC
TRBD2	TRBV5-1	NA	TRBJ2-1	CASSALLASSGYEQFF	TGCGCCAGCAGCGCCTTACTAGCGTCCTCGGGCTATGAGCAGTTCTTC
TRBD2	TRBV7-7	once	TRBJ2-2	CASSLLAGENTGELFF	TGTGCCAGCAGCTTATTAGCGGGAGAGAACACCGGGGAGCTGTTTTTT
NA	TRBV5-1	NA	TRBJ2-1	CASSTDNQGYNEQFF	TGCGCCAGCAGCACGGATAATCAGGGGTACAATGAGCAGTTCTTC
NA	TRBV2	NA	TRBJ1-1	CASRSERVAGEAFF	TGTGCCAGCAGATCCGAGAGGGTTGCGGGGGAAGCTTTCTTT